This T cell receptor (beta chain) was recorded in a study of T-cell reconstitution after alpha-beta-depleted transplantation in children. This clonotype was picked up many times. Unique molecular identifiers were built into the TCRbeta library. Using its own MiXCR run on the PCR reads, TCRdb lists one record per CDR3 protein. The sample carries roughly 220,000 distinct CDR3 sequences, about 9.6% recorded once. In germline, CDR1 is SGHRS, CDR2 YFSETQ. The V and J ends lost 4 bases and 2 bases respectively, with 12 bases between them. CDR3 length: 14 amino acids. V is TRBV5-1 and J is TRBJ2-5; D gene uncertain. This specimen consisted of PBMCs from the stem cell graft donor, obtained from the stem cell graft. The origin of this receptor is a human donor who donated a stem cell graft to a child with SCID. The CDR3 protein is CASSRSWEQETQYF. CDR3 nucleotide sequence: TGCGCCAGCAGCCGTTCTTGGGAACAAGAGACCCAGTACTTC.